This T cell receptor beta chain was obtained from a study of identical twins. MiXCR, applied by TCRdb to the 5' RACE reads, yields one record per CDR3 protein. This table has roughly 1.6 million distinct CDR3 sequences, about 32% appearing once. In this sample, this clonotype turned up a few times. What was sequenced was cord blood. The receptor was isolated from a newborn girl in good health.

CDR3 protein: CASSQDLASPRGNEQFF. In DNA form, the CDR3 reads TGTGCCAGCAGCCAAGATCTGGCTAGCCCGAGAGGCAATGAGCAGTTCTTC. This chain uses TRBV4-2 with TRBJ2-1; perhaps TRBD2 as D (5 bases). There are 17 residues in the CDR3. V was pared by 0 bases and J by 6 bases, with 18 bases between. Germline CDR1 reads LGHNA; CDR2 reads YNFKEQ.